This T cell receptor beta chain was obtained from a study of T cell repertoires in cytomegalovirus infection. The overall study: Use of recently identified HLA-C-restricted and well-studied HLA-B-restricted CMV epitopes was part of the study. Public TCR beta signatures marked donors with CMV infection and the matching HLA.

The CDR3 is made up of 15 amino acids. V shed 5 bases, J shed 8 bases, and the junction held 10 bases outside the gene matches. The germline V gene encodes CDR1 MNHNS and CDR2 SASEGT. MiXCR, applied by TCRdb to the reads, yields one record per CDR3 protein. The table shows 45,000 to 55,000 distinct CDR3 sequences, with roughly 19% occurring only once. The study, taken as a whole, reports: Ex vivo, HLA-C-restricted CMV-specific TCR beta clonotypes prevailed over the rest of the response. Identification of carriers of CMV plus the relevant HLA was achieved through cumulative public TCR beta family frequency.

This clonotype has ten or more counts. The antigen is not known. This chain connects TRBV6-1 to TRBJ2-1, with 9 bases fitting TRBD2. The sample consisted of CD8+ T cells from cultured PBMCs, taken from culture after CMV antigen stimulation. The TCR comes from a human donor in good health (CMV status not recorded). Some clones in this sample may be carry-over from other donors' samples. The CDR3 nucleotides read TGTGCCAGCAGTTCGCCGGGACTAGCTTACTATGAGCAGTTCTTC. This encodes CASSSPGLAYYEQFF.